These 32 T cell receptor beta chains were sequenced from one sample in a study of T cell responses to AZD1222 COVID-19 vaccine. Data came from immunoSEQ multiplex PCR; TCRdb stores just in-frame clones and leaves some out. The sample shows 65,000 to 85,000 clones, 80% to 90% of them seen only once. Sequences were derived from peripheral blood, sampled 28 days after the second AZD1222 dose. The receptors derive from an adult who received the AZD1222 COVID-19 vaccine.

This clone was seen once. The chain combines TRBV5-1 with TRBJ2-5; 7 bases line up with TRBD2. Germline V gene lookup returns CDR1 SGHRS and CDR2 YFSETQ. This CDR3 is 14 amino acids long. Unmatched junction bases numbered 4, after V lost 0 bases and J lost 5 bases. CDR3 bases: TGCGCCAGCAGCTTGGATCTCGGGGGGGAGACCCAGTACTTC. This translates into CASSLDLGGETQYF.

The genes are TRBV4-1 and TRBJ2-1, with 9 bases fitting TRBD1. The CDR3 sequence is 16 residues long. J gave up 10 bases and V 0 bases, and 10 bases lay outside the gene matches. CDR1 is MGHRA and CDR2 is YSYEKL in the germline V gene. The DNA for the CDR3 is TGCGCCAGCAGCCAAGATCAACTCCGGGACAGGGAAGAGCAGTTCTTC. Translating it yields CASSQDQLRDREEQFF.

This chain connects TRBV2 to TRBJ1-1; D remains ambiguous. CDR3 length equals 15 residues. Germline CDR1 SNHLY, CDR2 FYNNEI. Trimming cost V 10 bases and J 6 bases, with 24 bases left between them. DNA for the CDR3: TGTGCCATCCCGTCAATAGACCCCCTTGGGGCTGAAGCTTTCTTT. It codes for CAIPSIDPLGAEAFF.

The chain combines TRBV4-1 with TRBJ2-7; TRBD2 is a possible D gene (5 bases). V gave up 5 bases and J gave up 5 bases, with 13 bases separating them. The germline CDR1 and CDR2 sequences are MGHRA and YSYEKL. The CDR3 sequence is 13 residues long. The CDR3 DNA follows: TGCGCCAGCAGCTGGCGGGTGACTGACGAGCAGTACTTC. Translated, it gives CASSWRVTDEQYF.

This clone came up once. J is TRBJ2-2 and V is TRBV5-8; a possible D gene is TRBD1 (6 bases). Germline CDR1 and CDR2: SGHTS and YDEGEE. There are 15 residues in the CDR3. V was pared by 3 bases and J by 2 bases, with 11 bases between. This CDR3 is CASSSRQENTGELFF. The CDR3 DNA reads as TGTGCCAGCAGCTCGAGACAGGAAAACACCGGGGAGCTGTTTTTT.

V gene TRBV10-3 combines with J gene TRBJ2-3; TRBD1 is a possible D gene (6 bases). Trimming pared 10 bases from V and 0 bases from J, leaving 14 bases between. The germline V gene encodes CDR1 ENHRY and CDR2 SYGVKD. This CDR3 region has 14 residues. CDR3 protein: CANRATGSTDTQYF. DNA of the CDR3: TGTGCCAACCGGGCGACAGGTAGCACAGATACGCAGTATTTT.

The chain combines TRBV28 with TRBJ1-6, with unresolved D. Germline V gene sequence: CDR1 MDHEN, CDR2 SYDVKM. The CDR3 spans 14 residues. V was trimmed by 3 bases and J by 6 bases, leaving 9 bases between them. CDR3 sequence: CASSFDRANSPLHF. CDR3 in DNA: TGTGCCAGCAGTTTCGATAGGGCTAATTCACCCCTCCACTTT.

The chain couples TRBV11-2 to TRBJ1-1; weak D call: TRBD1 (5 bases). V shed 3 bases and J shed 5 bases, with 10 bases lying between them. Germline V gene sequence: CDR1 SGHAT, CDR2 FQNNGV. The CDR3 is 13 amino acids. The CDR3: CASSLGEETEAFF. The CDR3 DNA reads TGTGCCAGCAGCTTGGGGGAAGAGACTGAAGCTTTCTTT.

The chain combines TRBV6-1 with TRBJ1-3; D is possibly TRBD1 (5 bases). The V and J ends lost 6 bases and 0 bases respectively, with 15 bases between them. The CDR3 is 16 residues long. Germline values: CDR1 MNHNS, CDR2 SASEGT. CDR3 sequence reads: CASSENTQASGNTIYF. In DNA form, the CDR3 reads TGTGCCAGCAGCGAAAACACACAGGCCTCTGGAAACACCATATATTTT.

In its sample, this clone was seen once. The V gene is TRBV29-1, the J gene TRBJ2-1; 8 nucleotides match TRBD2. CDR1 is SQVTM and CDR2 is ANQGSEA in the germline V gene. Trimming took 0 bases from V and 4 from J; bases not matched to a gene: 5. CDR3 length: 15 residues. CDR3 nucleotide sequence: TGCAGCGTTGAAGAAGGAGCGGGGGTTTACAATGAGCAGTTCTTC. It yields the protein CSVEEGAGVYNEQFF.

The chain combines TRBV18 with TRBJ2-5; 10 bases fit TRBD2. This CDR3 region has 14 residues. J lost 1 base, V lost 8 bases, and 4 bases had no gene match. CDR1 is KGHSH, CDR2 LQKENI, per germline. The CDR3 reads CASALAGVQETQYF. The CDR3 DNA reads TGTGCCAGCGCTCTAGCGGGGGTCCAAGAGACCCAGTACTTC.

This chain joins TRBV28 and TRBJ1-3; 8 nucleotides agree with TRBD1. Germline V gives CDR1 MDHEN, CDR2 SYDVKM. Germline trimming cut 5 bases from V and 4 bases from J; bases unmatched to any gene: 7. The length of the CDR3 is 15 residues. CDR3: CASSRLTGVGNTIYF. In DNA, the CDR3 is TGTGCCAGCAGTCGCTTGACAGGGGTCGGAAACACCATATATTTT.

This chain links TRBV18 with TRBJ2-3; D is possibly TRBD2 (5 bases). The CDR3 loop spans 16 amino acids. V shed 3 bases and J shed 1 base, with 14 bases lying between them. Germline CDR1 and CDR2: KGHSH and LQKENI. The CDR3 protein is CASSPPLTGGTDTQYF. DNA of the CDR3: TGTGCCAGCTCACCCCCCCTTACCGGGGGCACAGATACGCAGTATTTT.

The gene calls are TRBV30 and TRBJ2-3; 8 bases line up with TRBD1. Per the germline V gene, CDR1 is GTSNPN and CDR2 is SVGIG (reference sequence). CDR3 length: 15 residues. The trim removed 7 bases at V and 2 bases at J, leaving 11 bases unmatched. CDR3 region: CASQIGQGLTDTQYF. DNA of the CDR3: TGTGCCTCACAGATAGGACAGGGCCTCACAGATACGCAGTATTTT. Complete variable domain (other parts from reference TRBV30 and TRBJ2-3): SQTIHQWPATLVQPVGSPLSLECTVEGTSNPNLYWYRQAAGRGLQLLFYSVGIGQISSEVPQNLSASRPQDRQFILSSKKLLLSDSGFYLCASQIGQGLTDTQYFGPGTRLTVL.

This clone was observed a single time. The gene calls are TRBV28 and TRBJ2-1; TRBD2 is a possible D gene (5 bases). CDR3 size: 13 residues. Germline values: CDR1 MDHEN, CDR2 SYDVKM. V was clipped by 2 bases and J by 8 bases, with 10 bases between them. CDR3 sequence reads: CASSLPGLYEQFF. DNA for the CDR3: TGTGCCAGCAGTTTACCGGGGTTATATGAGCAGTTCTTC.

The chain couples TRBV14 to TRBJ2-5, with 9 nucleotides matching TRBD1. Germline loops: CDR1 SGHDN, CDR2 FVKESK. The trim removed 4 bases at V and 2 bases at J, leaving 8 bases unmatched. The CDR3 runs 16 residues. The CDR3 reads CASSRPGQGKQETQYF. DNA of the CDR3: TGTGCCAGCAGCCGGCCTGGACAGGGGAAACAAGAGACCCAGTACTTC.

V gene TRBV28 combines with J gene TRBJ1-6; D might be TRBD1 (6 bases). The CDR3 loop spans 14 amino acids. V lost 7 bases to trimming and J lost 4 bases, with 11 bases between them. Germline values: CDR1 MDHEN, CDR2 SYDVKM. The DNA for the CDR3 is TGTGCCAGCATAACCCAGGGGTATAATTCACCCCTCCACTTT. Translation gives CASITQGYNSPLHF.

The V gene is TRBV2, the J gene TRBJ2-5; a possible D gene is TRBD1 (6 bases). The CDR3 is made up of 18 amino acids. Trimming shortened V by 3 bases and J by 0 bases, and 20 bases separated the two germline ends. CDR1 is SNHLY and CDR2 is FYNNEI in the germline V gene. CDR3 region: CASSDPTGLSTNQETQYF. CDR3 in DNA: TGTGCCAGCAGTGATCCGACAGGATTAAGCACTAACCAAGAGACCCAGTACTTC.

The chain carries TRBV6-6 and TRBJ2-2; D call uncertain. The germline V and J ends were trimmed by 5 bases and 0 bases, with 10 bases remaining between them. CDR3 length equals 15 residues. Germline assignment: CDR1 MNHNY and CDR2 SVGAGI (reference sequence). The CDR3 DNA is TGTGCCAGCAGTCGCCTGCGGTCGAACACCGGGGAGCTGTTTTTT. It codes for CASSRLRSNTGELFF.

This chain links TRBV9 with TRBJ2-2; 7 bases align to TRBD1. The junction had 7 bases not matched to a gene; V was cut back by 4 bases and J by 1 base. The CDR3 totals 16 residues. CDR1 is SGDLS, CDR2 YYNGEE, per germline. CDR3 nucleotide sequence: TGTGCCAGCAGCCCCAGCCGGGACAGGAACACCGGGGAGCTGTTTTTT. It is translated as CASSPSRDRNTGELFF.

The chain is built from TRBV2 and TRBJ2-7; 7 bases are a match to TRBD1. The CDR3 loop spans 13 amino acids. The germline V gene encodes CDR1 SNHLY and CDR2 FYNNEI. The junction had 6 bases not matched to a gene; V was cut back by 6 bases and J by 4 bases. The CDR3 sequence is CASSYTTGYEQYF. The CDR3 DNA is TGTGCCAGCAGCTATACGACAGGGTACGAGCAGTACTTC.

This clone showed up just a few times. The V gene is TRBV2, the J gene TRBJ1-5; D possibly corresponds to TRBD1 (5 bases). This CDR3 is built from 15 residues. V was trimmed by 2 bases and J by 4 bases, leaving 12 bases between them. Germline CDR1 reads SNHLY; CDR2 reads FYNNEI. The CDR3 nucleotides read TGTGCCAGCAGTGAAAGGGCAGGGCTAAATCAGCCCCAGCATTTT. Its translation: CASSERAGLNQPQHF.

The chain couples TRBV27 to TRBJ2-7; TRBD2 aligns across 10 bases. The CDR3 has 13 amino acids. The trim removed 0 bases at V and 11 bases at J, leaving 4 bases unmatched. Germline lookup yields CDR1 MNHEY and CDR2 SMNVEV (reference sequence). CDR3 DNA: TGTGCCAGCAGTTTATCTAGCGGGGGGCGGGAGTACTTC. This encodes CASSLSSGGREYF.

The chain couples TRBV7-8 to TRBJ2-1; tentative D call: TRBD2 (5 bases). The germline CDR1 and CDR2 sequences are SGHVS and FQNEAQ. V was pared by 5 bases and J by 7 bases, with 15 bases between. The CDR3 is made up of 14 amino acids. The CDR3 here is CASSRATRVNEQFF. CDR3 nucleotides: TGTGCCAGCAGCCGAGCCACTAGAGTGAATGAGCAGTTCTTC.

This CDR3 reads CASSLSRRLNTEAFF. In DNA, the CDR3 is TGTGCCAGCAGCTTGTCCCGGAGACTCAACACTGAAGCTTTCTTT. This sequence joins TRBV11-2 and TRBJ1-1, with D hard to call. The germline gives CDR1 SGHAT, CDR2 FQNNGV. The V gene lost 3 bases and the J gene lost 2 bases, with 13 bases spanning the gap. This CDR3 spans 15 amino acids.

V is TRBV12-3 or TRBV12-4 and J is TRBJ2-3; the D is unclear. This CDR3 contains 12 residues. Deletions cut 7 bases from V and 1 base from J, with 6 bases between. For the CDR3, the DNA is TGTGCCAGCACCGAGGGCACAGATACGCAGTATTTT. This translates into CASTEGTDTQYF.

In its sample, this clone was seen once. V is TRBV27 and J is TRBJ1-3, with D possibly being TRBD1 (6 bases). Germline CDR1 MNHEY, CDR2 SMNVEV (reference sequence). The CDR3 runs to 17 residues. V was pared by 0 bases and J by 3 bases, with 15 bases between. CDR3 sequence: CASSLSFGGAIGNTIYF. Here the CDR3 DNA reads TGTGCCAGCAGTTTATCCTTCGGGGGGGCAATTGGAAACACCATATATTTT.

By share, this clone counts as large (0.1 to 1%). The chain combines TRBV14 with TRBJ2-7; D is unclear. The CDR3 runs to 14 residues. Germline V lookup: CDR1 SGHDN, CDR2 FVKESK. V shed 4 bases and J shed 4 bases, with 14 bases lying between them. CDR3 region: CASSPLGQQYEQYF. CDR3 coding DNA: TGTGCCAGCAGCCCTCTAGGGCAGCAGTACGAGCAGTACTTC.

This chain uses TRBV9 with TRBJ2-1, with a weak D call TRBD1 (5 bases). The CDR3 loop spans 14 amino acids. Germline lookup yields CDR1 SGDLS and CDR2 YYNGEE. V was cut by 3 bases and J by 6 bases, with 13 bases left in between. CDR3 bases: TGTGCCAGCAGCGCCCAGGACAAAGGCAATGAGCAGTTCTTC. Its protein product is CASSAQDKGNEQFF.

V is TRBV19 and J is TRBJ1-2; 8 nucleotides line up with TRBD1. Germline CDR1 and CDR2: LNHDA and SQIVND (reference sequence). This CDR3 comprises 14 residues. After removal of 3 bases from V and 7 bases from J, the junction contained 7 bases not matched to a gene. CDR3 region: CASSMTGQGGGYTF. DNA for the CDR3: TGTGCCAGTAGTATGACCGGACAGGGCGGTGGCTACACCTTC.

CDR3 residues: CASSFGEVYGYTF. CDR3 DNA sequence: TGTGCCAGCAGCTTTGGAGAGGTCTATGGCTACACCTTC. The chain carries TRBV5-4 and TRBJ1-2; D call uncertain. Germline CDR1 SGHNT, CDR2 YYREEE (reference sequence). With 2 bases removed from V and 4 bases from J, the gap between germline ends came to 9 bases. The CDR3 is 13 amino acids.

The chain is built from TRBV14 and TRBJ2-7; perhaps D is TRBD1 or TRBD2 (5 bases each). The V and J ends lost 5 bases and 1 base respectively, with 12 bases between them. The CDR3 is 14 residues long. CDR1 and CDR2 (germline): SGHDN, FVKESK. CDR3 in amino acids: CASSIYGASYEQYF. The CDR3 bases are TGTGCCAGCAGCATTTACGGGGCGTCCTACGAGCAGTACTTC.